This T cell receptor beta chain was captured in a study of blood T cells in healthy people across ages. Background on the study: Every two T cells gave about one barcoded beta molecule via template switching.

Isolation yielded PBMCs, at least 6 million per sample, in every case. Extraction yielded at least 6 micrograms of total RNA per sample. This CDR3 is 14 amino acids long. Looked up from germline, CDR1 is SGHRS and CDR2 is YFSETQ. On this clonotype itself: Its antigen is as yet unknown.

The use of a sample-barcoded 5' primer and a J-beta primer mix characterized a second PCR of about 7 to 12 cycles. TCRdb passed the 5' RACE reads through MiXCR, listing each CDR3 protein once. The repertoire includes approximately 800,000 distinct CDR3 sequences, about 59% of them detected once, and approximately 30% sits in the top ten. Study observations and caveats: Versus aged donors, long-lived donors had higher diversity and more naive CD4+ cells.

The sample was blood. The J gene is TRBJ2-4, the V gene TRBV5-1; D may match TRBD1 or TRBD2 (5 bases each). The J call could be wrong; TRBJ2-7 is a better fit for the DNA end. The TCR was taken from a man aged 30 to 45 in good health. The CDR3: CASSYLRDLTEQYF. The DNA for the CDR3 is TGCGCCAGCAGCTACCTCCGGGACCTTACCGAGCAGTACTTC.